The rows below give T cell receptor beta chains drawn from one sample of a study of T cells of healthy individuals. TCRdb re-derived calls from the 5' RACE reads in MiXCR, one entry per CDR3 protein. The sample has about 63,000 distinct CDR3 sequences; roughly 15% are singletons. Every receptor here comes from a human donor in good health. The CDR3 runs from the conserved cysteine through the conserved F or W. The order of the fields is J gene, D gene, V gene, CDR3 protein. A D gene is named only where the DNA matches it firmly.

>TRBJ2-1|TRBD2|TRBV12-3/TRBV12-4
CASSPGGSSYNEQFF
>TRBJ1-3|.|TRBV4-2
CASSQEQGTPRDAGNTIYF
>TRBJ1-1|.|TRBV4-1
CASSQDSGTSPMNTEAFF
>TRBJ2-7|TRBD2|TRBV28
CAITGGKDFYEQYF
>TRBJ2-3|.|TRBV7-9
CASSPDIDPTDTQYF
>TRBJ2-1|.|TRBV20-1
CSGYLGGRGNEQFF
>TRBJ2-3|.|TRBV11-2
CASSLLALVSTDTQYF
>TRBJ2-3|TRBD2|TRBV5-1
CASSPGLAGTVADTQYF
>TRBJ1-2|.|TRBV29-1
CSVEDTTRYGYTF
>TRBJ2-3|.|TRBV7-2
CASSFRASGTDTQYF
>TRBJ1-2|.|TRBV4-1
CASSDLAGEYGYTF
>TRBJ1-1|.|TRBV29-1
CSVRPGNTEAFF
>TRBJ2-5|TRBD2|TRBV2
CASRRTAGRAETQYF
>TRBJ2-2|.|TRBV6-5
CASSYRRANTGELFF
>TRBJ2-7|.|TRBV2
CASSEWLREQYF